This T cell receptor beta chain was identified in a study of human T cells and chemical hapten exposure. As for the study in general: Scalp application of diphenylcyclopropenone was performed weekly in patients across the entire approximately 24-week study. Study results and limitations: Patch test score was positively correlated with the counts of TCRs that had expanded at PT1. Having alopecia, the donors may differ immunologically from healthy people.

This clonotype was seen ten or more times. Its cognate antigen is unknown. Noted time point: patch test 2, 6 weeks after DPC sensitization. As for treatment: therapeutic diphenylcyclopropenone sensitization with weekly scalp DPC. Patients had alopecia, were aged 18 to 70, and were not pregnant. There are 13 residues in the CDR3. Trimming took 6 bases from V and 3 from J, leaving 11 bases between them. Germline assignment: CDR1 SGHTA and CDR2 FQGTGA. TCRdb recomputed calls from the RACE reads with MiXCR, one row per CDR3 protein. The sample lists tens of thousands of distinct CDR3 sequences; approximately 6.6% were seen once.

The J gene is TRBJ1-1, the V gene TRBV7-3; tentative D call: TRBD1 (5 bases). The receptor's source is a woman in her 30s with alopecia areata. Some clones in this sample may be carry-over from other donors' samples. The input for sequencing was whole blood, taken in connection with sensitization to the hapten diphenylcyclopropenone (DPC). This CDR3 reads CASRRQGDTEAFF. CDR3 nucleotides: TGTGCCAGCAGACGTCAGGGAGACACTGAAGCTTTCTTT.